This TCR beta chain was recorded in a study of shared clonotypes between healthy human individuals. Regarding the study as a whole: Clonotypes shared by all four donors outscored non-shared clonotypes in generation probability. Owing to a small donor count, the genetic and exposure-history diversity represented was limited.

Notes on this clone: Its antigen is unknown.

Positive CCR7 selection of CD45RO-negative cells yielded the naive CD8 cells, and terminally differentiated effector memory CD45RA+ cells were excluded. The assay was immunoSEQ multiplex PCR, and TCRdb's table has in-frame clones only and misses some. The data show about 2.1 million clones, with about 93% seen just once and more than 1.5% held by the top ten. This CDR3 is built from 14 residues. The V end was cut by 4 bases, the J end by 0 bases, with 10 bases between. CDR1 is SGHDT, CDR2 YYEEEE, per germline. Sequencing input: naive CD8+ T cells from PBMCs. The source is a man aged 18 to 35 in good health. Some clones in this sample may be carry-over from other donors' samples. The gene calls are TRBV5-6 and TRBJ1-2; D uncertain. CDR3: CASSPSRANYGYTF. Here the CDR3 DNA reads TGTGCCAGCAGCCCCTCCCGAGCTAACTATGGCTACACCTTC.